One sample yielded the 25 T cell receptor beta chains listed below, sequenced in a study of vaccination effects on CD4 cells after COVID-19. The assay was immunoSEQ multiplex PCR, and TCRdb's table has in-frame clones only and misses some. The sample lists fewer than 40,000 clones; about 66% were seen once. The antigens these receptors bind are not known. Antigen-specific CD4+ T cells expanded by the ViraFEST assay with viral peptide pools were then sequenced. Between days 9 and 11 of culture, CD4+ T cells were separated out. This specimen consisted of CD4+ T cells from PBMCs cultured with HCoV-229E spike peptides, obtained before COVID-19 vaccination. Source of these receptors: a human donor who received a COVID-19 vaccine.

The chain combines TRBV6-5 with TRBJ2-7; a possible D gene is TRBD1 (6 bases). Trimming took 5 bases from V and 3 from J, leaving 17 bases between them. The germline CDR1 and CDR2 sequences are MNHEY and SVGAGI. This CDR3 has 15 residues. The CDR3, as DNA: TGTGCCAGCAGTCAAAGGGGCCAGGGGCTCTACGAGCAGTACTTC. Its protein product is CASSQRGQGLYEQYF.

This chain joins TRBV27 and TRBJ1-4, with D uncertain. CDR1 and CDR2 (germline): MNHEY, SMNVEV (reference sequence). V lost 3 bases, J lost 11 bases, and 13 bases lay in between. The CDR3 spans 13 residues. CDR3 DNA sequence: TGTGCCAGCAGTTTTACGGGATCGTGGAAACTGTTTTTT. Translated: CASSFTGSWKLFF.

This clone occurred a few times. The chain has TRBV4-1 and TRBJ2-2; D may be TRBD1 or TRBD2 (5 bases each). V was trimmed by 0 bases and J by 6 bases, leaving 14 bases between them. The CDR3 has 16 residues. Germline-derived CDR1 and CDR2 are MGHRA and YSYEKL. CDR3: CASSQDGTSYSGELFF. The CDR3 DNA sequence: TGCGCCAGCAGCCAAGATGGGACCAGTTATTCCGGGGAGCTGTTTTTT.

The chain carries TRBV12-3 or TRBV12-4 and TRBJ2-3; TRBD1 matches 8 bases. This CDR3 has 13 amino acids. The ends lost 5 bases at V and 5 bases at J; junction bases unmatched: 3. The CDR3 region has the DNA TGTGCCAGCAGTATTGGACAGGGAGATACGCAGTATTTT. It is translated as CASSIGQGDTQYF.

This rearrangement joins TRBV10-3 to TRBJ1-1, with TRBD1 as a possible D gene (5 bases). The V gene's germline CDR1 is ENHRY and CDR2 SYGVKD. Trimming stripped 6 bases from V and 6 bases from J, with 8 bases between. This CDR3 is 11 amino acids long. CDR3 loop: CAISGGAEAFF. CDR3 sequence (DNA): TGTGCCATCAGCGGGGGGGCTGAAGCTTTCTTT.

This clone came up a few times. V and J are TRBV6-6 and TRBJ1-6, with a tentative D call TRBD1 (6 bases). This CDR3 comprises 15 residues. Trimming shortened V by 4 bases and J by 8 bases, and 15 bases separated the two germline ends. CDR1 and CDR2 (germline): MNHNY, SVGAGI (reference sequence). The chain's CDR3 is CASSWGGASDSPLHF. Written as DNA, the CDR3 is TGTGCCAGCAGTTGGGGGGGCGCATCGGATTCACCCCTCCACTTT.

The CDR3 region is CASSAGENYGYTF. The CDR3 DNA reads TGCGCCAGCAGCGCCGGGGAGAACTATGGCTACACCTTC. The rearrangement links TRBV23-1 to TRBJ1-2, with D unclear. TRBV23-1 is flagged as an ORF with uncertain function. The ends were cut back, 6 bases at V and 2 bases at J, with 10 bases in the middle. This CDR3 has 13 amino acids.

The chain joins TRBV6-2 or TRBV6-3 to TRBJ2-1, with 10 nucleotides matching TRBD1. J lost 6 bases, V lost 0 bases, and 2 bases had no gene match. CDR1 and CDR2 (germline): MNHEY, SVGEGT. CDR3 length equals 15 residues. The CDR3 protein is CASSYSRTGGNEQFF. CDR3 coding DNA: TGTGCCAGCAGTTACTCAAGGACAGGGGGCAATGAGCAGTTCTTC.

This clone has more than one count but fewer than ten. The V gene is TRBV10-1, the J gene TRBJ2-7; D unresolved. V was pared by 2 bases and J by 4 bases, with 6 bases between. CDR3 length: 12 residues. Germline V gene data show CDR1 as WNHNN and CDR2 as SYGVQD (reference sequence). The DNA for the CDR3 is TGCGCCAGCAGTGAGCAAAGGTACGAGCAGTACTTC. As protein: CASSEQRYEQYF.

This clone was observed a single time. CDR3 bases: TGTGCCACCAGCACCACAGAGGGGGGGTATAATTCACCCCTCCACTTT. It yields the protein CATSTTEGGYNSPLHF. The chain joins TRBV15 to TRBJ1-6; maybe TRBD1 (6 bases). Trimming stripped 4 bases from V and 4 bases from J, with 14 bases between. The germline V gene has CDR1 LNHNV and CDR2 YYDKDF (reference sequence). This CDR3 comprises 16 residues.

The rearrangement uses TRBV7-2 and TRBJ2-7, with TRBD1 matching 8 bases. Trimming took 5 bases from V and 1 from J; bases not matched to a gene: 10. Germline V gives CDR1 SGHTA, CDR2 FQGNSA. The CDR3 runs 16 residues. Here the CDR3 reads CASSRSPGQASYEQYF. DNA for the CDR3: TGTGCCAGCAGCAGATCACCGGGACAGGCGTCCTACGAGCAGTACTTC.

V is TRBV25-1 and J is TRBJ1-6; 7 bases are a match to TRBD1. With 7 bases clipped from V and 2 bases from J, the junction kept 5 bases outside the gene matches. Germline values: CDR1 MGHDK, CDR2 SYGVNS. The CDR3 length is 15 residues. The CDR3 coding sequence is TGTGCCAGCAAGTCAGGGGGACCCTATAATTCACCCCTCCACTTT. It encodes CASKSGGPYNSPLHF. Full variable domain (missing parts from reference TRBV25-1 and TRBJ1-6): EADIYQTPRYLVIGTGKKITLECSQTMGHDKMYWYQQDPGMELHLIHYSYGVNSTEKGDLSSESTVSRIRTEHFPLTLESARPSHTSQYLCASKSGGPYNSPLHFGNGTRLTVT.

This clone showed up many times. The chain joins TRBV30 to TRBJ2-2; possible D gene TRBD1, 6 bases. CDR1 and CDR2 from the germline V gene are GTSNPN and SVGIG (reference sequence). The ends were cut back, 5 bases at V and 2 bases at J, with 9 bases in the middle. The CDR3 spans 13 residues. CDR3 in DNA: TGTGCCTGGGACAGGACAAACACCGGGGAGCTGTTTTTT. Protein: CAWDRTNTGELFF.

The table lists this clone with a few counts. V is TRBV7-2 and J is TRBJ1-4, with TRBD1 identical over 10 bases. J lost 0 bases, V lost 1 base, and 2 bases had no gene match. The CDR3 has 17 amino acids. Germline CDR1 and CDR2: SGHTA and FQGNSA. CDR3 in amino acids: CASSLGDRGSTNEKLFF. The DNA for the CDR3 is TGTGCCAGCAGCTTAGGGGACAGGGGTTCAACTAATGAAAAACTGTTTTTT. Complete variable domain (other parts from reference TRBV7-2 and TRBJ1-4): GAGVSQSPSNKVTEKGKDVELRCDPISGHTALYWYRQSLGQGLEFLIYFQGNSAPDKSGLPSDRFSAERTGGSVSTLTIQRTQQEDSAVYLCASSLGDRGSTNEKLFFGSGTQLSVL.

This clone has more than one count but fewer than ten. This sequence joins TRBV5-1 and TRBJ2-1; 8 bases agree with TRBD2. The CDR3 sequence is 18 residues long. In germline, CDR1 is SGHRS, CDR2 YFSETQ. V was clipped by 4 bases and J by 0 bases; unmatched bases: 12. CDR3 in DNA: TGCGCCAGCAGCCCGCTAGCGGGCGCACGGAGCTCCTACAATGAGCAGTTCTTC. Its translation: CASSPLAGARSSYNEQFF. Full variable domain (missing parts from reference TRBV5-1 and TRBJ2-1): KAGVTQTPRYLIKTRGQQVTLSCSPISGHRSVSWYQQTPGQGLQFLFEYFSETQRNKGNFPGRFSGRQFSNSRSEMNVSTLELGDSALYLCASSPLAGARSSYNEQFFGPGTRLTVL.

This rearrangement joins TRBV21-1 to TRBJ2-3; no check of the table's D call, TRBD1, against the DNA was made. TRBV21-1 is a pseudogene segment. This CDR3 spans 17 amino acids. The CDR3 here is CASSKETGHRFGDTQYF. DNA for the CDR3: TGTGCCAGCAGCAAAGAAACAGGCCACCGCTTTGGAGATACGCAGTATTTT.

V gene TRBV5-6 combines with J gene TRBJ1-2; D not resolved. Germline CDR1 SGHDT, CDR2 YYEEEE. The CDR3 covers 12 residues. The germline V and J ends were trimmed by 3 bases and 8 bases, with 11 bases remaining between them. The CDR3 DNA sequence: TGTGCCAGCAGCTCACCGCGAGGGGGCTACACCTTC. Translated: CASSSPRGGYTF.

The chain employs TRBV7-6 and TRBJ2-7, with D tentatively TRBD2 (7 bases). The V and J ends lost 4 bases and 6 bases respectively, with 13 bases between them. Germline V lookup: CDR1 SGHVS, CDR2 FNYEAQ. The CDR3 sequence is 13 residues long. The CDR3 region is CASSSEGGAEQYF. The CDR3 bases are TGTGCCAGCAGCTCTGAGGGGGGGGCCGAGCAGTACTTC.

The chain joins TRBV27 to TRBJ2-2; D remains unclear. The CDR3 length is 14 residues. The germline V gene encodes CDR1 MNHEY and CDR2 SMNVEV (reference sequence). Trimming stripped 5 bases from V and 6 bases from J, with 13 bases between. The CDR3 region is CASSLNWRPGELFF. As DNA, the CDR3 is TGTGCCAGCAGTCTAAATTGGCGGCCCGGGGAGCTGTTTTTT.

This chain connects TRBV7-6 to TRBJ2-7; a possible D gene is TRBD2 (7 bases). There are 17 residues in the CDR3. Per the germline V gene, CDR1 is SGHVS and CDR2 is FNYEAQ. V lost 2 bases and J 0 bases, leaving 17 bases between the germline ends. DNA for the CDR3: TGTGCCAGCAGCTTAAAAGGGGGGGGCGTCGGCTCCTACGAGCAGTACTTC. It encodes CASSLKGGGVGSYEQYF.

The rearrangement joins TRBV4-2 to TRBJ2-3; 12 bases match TRBD2. J was trimmed by 4 bases and V by 0 bases; bases with no gene match: 14. The length of the CDR3 is 20 residues. The V gene's germline CDR1 is LGHNA and CDR2 YNFKEQ. DNA for the CDR3: TGTGCCAGCAGCCAAGATTTTATTTGGGCTAGCGGGAGGGCCGCAGATACGCAGTATTTT. Residues: CASSQDFIWASGRAADTQYF.

V gene TRBV5-1 combines with J gene TRBJ2-3; tentatively, D is TRBD1 or TRBD2 (7 bases each). CDR3 length: 13 amino acids. The V gene lost 8 bases and the J gene lost 3 bases, with 13 bases spanning the gap. Germline CDR1 reads SGHRS; CDR2 reads YFSETQ. The DNA for the CDR3 is TGCGCCAGTACCAGGGGGGGGACAGATACGCAGTATTTT. Its translation: CASTRGGTDTQYF.

This clone was counted between two and nine times. V usage is TRBV18 and J usage is TRBJ1-1, with D tentatively TRBD1 (5 bases). V shed 3 bases and J shed 2 bases, with 22 bases lying between them. Looked up from germline, CDR1 is KGHSH and CDR2 is LQKENI. The CDR3 length is 18 residues. In DNA form, the CDR3 reads TGTGCCAGCTCACCTTATTGGGACTTTCGACGGGTCAACACTGAAGCTTTCTTT. This gives the protein CASSPYWDFRRVNTEAFF.

The chain combines TRBV2 with TRBJ2-2, with 11 positions matching TRBD2. Germline CDR1 SNHLY, CDR2 FYNNEI. The V and J ends lost 7 bases and 2 bases, in that order; junction bases with no gene match: 6. This CDR3 comprises 16 residues. Written as DNA, the CDR3 is TGTGCCAGCAATGGGCGACTAGCGGGAAACACCGGGGAGCTGTTTTTT. Translation: CASNGRLAGNTGELFF.

This chain joins TRBV10-3 and TRBJ1-3; TRBD1 matches 7 bases. Trimming at V came to 6 bases and at J to 5 bases, leaving 13 bases not matched to a gene. The CDR3 is 16 residues long. Germline V lookup: CDR1 ENHRY, CDR2 SYGVKD. CDR3 loop: CAISAGGGRRRNTIYF. CDR3 DNA sequence: TGTGCCATCAGCGCAGGAGGGGGCAGGAGGAGAAACACCATATATTTT.